These 14 T cell receptor beta chains came from one sample sequenced in a study of blood T cell repertoires in COVID-19. Using immunoSEQ multiplex PCR, the repertoire was profiled, and TCRdb retains in-frame clones only, with some absent. The sample holds more than 150,000 clones, roughly 76% seen once. The sample taken for sequencing was peripheral blood. The source is a woman older than 75 with COVID-19, enrolled during active disease.

The chain is built from TRBV27 and TRBJ1-2, with D perhaps TRBD1 (5 bases). CDR3 length: 14 amino acids. Germline V gene data show CDR1 as MNHEY and CDR2 as SMNVEV (reference sequence). V was cut by 0 bases and J by 5 bases, with 10 bases left in between. CDR3 bases: TGTGCCAGCAGTTTATCGAGCAGGGTTTATGGCTACACCTTC. This gives the protein CASSLSSRVYGYTF.

The chain uses TRBV10-3 and TRBJ2-7; possible D gene TRBD1, 5 bases. The CDR3 has 15 residues. Trimming shortened V by 3 bases and J by 3 bases, and 15 bases separated the two germline ends. Looked up from germline, CDR1 is ENHRY and CDR2 is SYGVKD. CDR3 nucleotide sequence: TGTGCCATCAGTGATAGGGCCACAGGAAGCTACGAGCAGTACTTC. This encodes CAISDRATGSYEQYF.

The chain combines TRBV7-2 with TRBJ2-7, with D unresolved. V lost 1 base, J lost 1 base, and 8 bases lay in between. Germline V CDR1 and CDR2: SGHTA, FQGNSA. This CDR3 spans 14 amino acids. This CDR3 reads CASSLGSKSYEQYF. CDR3 coding DNA: TGTGCCAGCAGCTTAGGGAGTAAGTCCTACGAGCAGTACTTC.

This rearrangement joins TRBV7-3 to TRBJ2-2, with 11 bases lining up with TRBD2. Germline values: CDR1 SGHTA, CDR2 FQGTGA. V shed 5 bases, J shed 3 bases, and the junction held 2 bases outside the gene matches. The CDR3 covers 15 residues. CDR3: CASSRLAGHTGELFF. In nucleotides, the CDR3 is TGTGCCAGCAGCCGACTAGCGGGGCACACCGGGGAGCTGTTTTTT. The whole variable domain, remainder taken from reference TRBV7-3 and TRBJ2-2, is GAGVSQTPSNKVTEKGKYVELRCDPISGHTALYWYRQSLGQGPEFLIYFQGTGAADDSGLPNDRFFAVRPEGSVSTLKIQRTERGDSAVYLCASSRLAGHTGELFFGEGSRLTVL.

This chain connects TRBV6-5 to TRBJ1-6; 7 nucleotides line up with TRBD1. The junction had 8 bases not matched to a gene; V was cut back by 6 bases and J by 12 bases. Germline V gene sequence: CDR1 MNHEY, CDR2 SVGAGI. The CDR3 runs 13 residues. The CDR3 here is CASSDRDREPLHF. In DNA, the CDR3 is TGTGCCAGCAGCGACAGAGACAGGGAACCCCTCCACTTT.

The chain is built from TRBV7-9 and TRBJ2-5; 8 bases are a match to TRBD1. Germline V gene lookup returns CDR1 SEHNR and CDR2 FQNEAQ (reference sequence). There are 14 residues in the CDR3. The J segment lost 5 bases and the V segment lost 1 base, leaving 3 bases of the junction unmatched. The CDR3 nucleotides read TGTGCCAGCAGCTTAGGACAGGGGTTTGAGACCCAGTACTTC. Translation gives CASSLGQGFETQYF. The full variable domain, in which reference TRBV7-9 and TRBJ2-5 provide the parts outside the CDR3, is DTGVSQNPRHKITKRGQNVTFRCDPISEHNRLYWYRQTLGQGPEFLTYFQNEAQLEKSRLLSDRFSAERPKGSFSTLEIQRTEQGDSAMYLCASSLGQGFETQYFGPGTRLLVL.

This rearrangement joins TRBV19 to TRBJ1-5; D call uncertain. Per the germline V gene, CDR1 is LNHDA and CDR2 is SQIVND (reference sequence). CDR3 length: 15 residues. Deletions cut 0 bases from V and 6 bases from J, with 12 bases between. The CDR3 bases are TGTGCCAGTAGTATAGATCTGGAGGGCGGTCAGCCCCAGCATTTT. Amino acid sequence: CASSIDLEGGQPQHF.

This chain uses TRBV18 with TRBJ2-7; TRBD1 aligns across 8 bases. Germline V gene lookup returns CDR1 KGHSH and CDR2 LQKENI. The length of the CDR3 is 14 residues. V trimming: 3 bases; J trimming: 1 base; junction bases outside the gene matches: 2. This CDR3 reads CASSPWTGSYEQYF. The DNA for the CDR3 is TGTGCCAGCTCACCGTGGACAGGGTCCTACGAGCAGTACTTC.

This rearrangement joins TRBV6-2 or TRBV6-3 to TRBJ2-6; a possible D gene is TRBD2 (5 bases). There are 17 residues in the CDR3. Germline V gene sequence: CDR1 MNHEY, CDR2 SVGEGT. The V end was cut by 0 bases, the J end by 3 bases, with 12 bases between. CDR3 nucleotides: TGTGCCAGCAGTTACTCGAAGGGAGTTTTTGGGGCCAACGTCCTGACTTTC. Translating it yields CASSYSKGVFGANVLTF.

The V call is TRBV5-4, the J call TRBJ1-5; 10 bases match TRBD1. Germline CDR1 SGHNT, CDR2 YYREEE (reference sequence). The CDR3 totals 15 residues. J lost 6 bases, V lost 3 bases, and 6 bases had no gene match. The CDR3 nucleotides are TGTGCCAGCAGCTATGACAGGGGGCCATTTCAGCCCCAGCATTTT. This encodes CASSYDRGPFQPQHF.

The CDR3 DNA is TGTGCCAGCAGTGAAAAGGGGACCTACGAGCAGTACTTC. Its protein is CASSEKGTYEQYF. The V call is TRBV6-1, the J call TRBJ2-7, with a possible D match to TRBD1 (5 bases). Trimming cost V 2 bases and J 2 bases, with 7 bases left between them. CDR1 is MNHNS, CDR2 SASEGT, per germline. The CDR3 is 13 residues long.

The rearrangement links TRBV6-6 to TRBJ2-1; 12 bases agree with TRBD2. The CDR3 consists of 15 residues. Losses at the gene ends were 3 bases for V and 7 bases for J; bases not matched to a gene: 4. Germline V gives CDR1 MNHNY, CDR2 SVGAGI (reference sequence). CDR3 protein: CASSYGLAGGNEQFF. The CDR3 DNA sequence: TGTGCCAGCAGTTATGGGCTAGCGGGAGGGAATGAGCAGTTCTTC.

This chain links TRBV3-1 (or the pseudogene TRBV3-2) with TRBJ2-7; 7 positions match TRBD1. The CDR3 runs 15 residues. Trimming took 1 base from V and 3 from J; bases not matched to a gene: 6. Per the germline V gene, CDR1 is LGHDT and CDR2 is YNNKEL (reference sequence). The CDR3 bases are TGTGCCAGCAGCCAAGGTAGGGCAGGGGGCTACGAGCAGTACTTC. Translation: CASSQGRAGGYEQYF.

The CDR3, as DNA: TGTGCTAGTGGTTTGGTACTTGGGCAGACCAGCCCTGAAGCTTTCTTT. Amino acid sequence: CASGLVLGQTSPEAFF. The rearrangement links TRBV12-5 to TRBJ1-1; no definite D call. V dropped 0 bases and J dropped 6 bases, with 17 bases sitting between them. CDR3 length: 16 residues. Germline V gene data show CDR1 as LGHNT and CDR2 as FRNRAP.